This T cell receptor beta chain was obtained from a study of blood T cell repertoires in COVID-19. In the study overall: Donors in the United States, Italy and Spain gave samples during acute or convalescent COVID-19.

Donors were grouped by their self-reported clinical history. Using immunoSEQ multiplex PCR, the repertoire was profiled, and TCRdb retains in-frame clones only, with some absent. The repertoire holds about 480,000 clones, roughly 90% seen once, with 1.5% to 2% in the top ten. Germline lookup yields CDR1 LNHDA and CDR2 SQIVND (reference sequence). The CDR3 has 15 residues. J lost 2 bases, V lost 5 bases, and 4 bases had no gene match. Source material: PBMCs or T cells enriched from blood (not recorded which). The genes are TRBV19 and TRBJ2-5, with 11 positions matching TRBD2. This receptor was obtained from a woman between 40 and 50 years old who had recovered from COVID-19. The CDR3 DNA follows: TGTGCCAGTAGTCCGACTAGCGGGATACAAGAGACCCAGTACTTC. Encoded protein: CASSPTSGIQETQYF. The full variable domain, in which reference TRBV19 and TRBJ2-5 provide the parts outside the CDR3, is DGGITQSPKYLFRKEGQNVTLSCEQNLNHDAMYWYRQDPGQGLRLIYYSQIVNDFQKGDIAEGYSVSREKKESFPLTVTSAQKNPTAFYLCASSPTSGIQETQYFGPGTRLLVL.